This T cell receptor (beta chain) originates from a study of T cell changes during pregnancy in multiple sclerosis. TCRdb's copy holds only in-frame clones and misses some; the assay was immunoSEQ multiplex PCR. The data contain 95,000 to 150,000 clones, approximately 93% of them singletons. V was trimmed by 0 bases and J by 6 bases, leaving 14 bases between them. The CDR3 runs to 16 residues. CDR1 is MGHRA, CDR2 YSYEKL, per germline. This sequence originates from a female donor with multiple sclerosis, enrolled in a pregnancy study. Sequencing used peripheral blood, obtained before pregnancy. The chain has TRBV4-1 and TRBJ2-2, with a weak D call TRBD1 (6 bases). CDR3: CASSQDVVTGPGELFF. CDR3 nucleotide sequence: TGCGCCAGCAGCCAAGATGTGGTAACAGGGCCCGGGGAGCTGTTTTTT.